This section outlines one T cell receptor beta chain sequence together with its context. The entry originates in a study of OX40 agonist ivuxolimab in advanced cancers. Study summary: In this trial design, patients received ivuxolimab intravenously at 0.01 to 10 mg/kg every 2 weeks. Previous treatment with anti-PD-1, anti-PD-L1 or anti-CTLA-4 therapy was allowed; 40% had received some.

TCRdb's table, derived via immunoSEQ multiplex PCR, lists solely in-frame clones and lacks some. The data show about 55,000 clones, roughly 82% seen once. Specimen: CD4+ or CD8+ T cells sorted from blood, collected in a trial of the OX40 agonist ivuxolimab. The clonotype originates from an adult with an advanced solid tumor such as melanoma, head and neck, liver or kidney cancer.

CDR3 residues: CASSSDPAASYEQYF. Written as DNA, the CDR3 is TGCGCCAGCAGCTCGGACCCGGCTGCTTCCTACGAGCAGTACTTC. The rearrangement uses TRBV5-1 and TRBJ2-7; D unresolved. Germline CDR1 and CDR2: SGHRS and YFSETQ. The CDR3 length is 15 residues. Trimming stripped 3 bases from V and 1 base from J, with 14 bases between.